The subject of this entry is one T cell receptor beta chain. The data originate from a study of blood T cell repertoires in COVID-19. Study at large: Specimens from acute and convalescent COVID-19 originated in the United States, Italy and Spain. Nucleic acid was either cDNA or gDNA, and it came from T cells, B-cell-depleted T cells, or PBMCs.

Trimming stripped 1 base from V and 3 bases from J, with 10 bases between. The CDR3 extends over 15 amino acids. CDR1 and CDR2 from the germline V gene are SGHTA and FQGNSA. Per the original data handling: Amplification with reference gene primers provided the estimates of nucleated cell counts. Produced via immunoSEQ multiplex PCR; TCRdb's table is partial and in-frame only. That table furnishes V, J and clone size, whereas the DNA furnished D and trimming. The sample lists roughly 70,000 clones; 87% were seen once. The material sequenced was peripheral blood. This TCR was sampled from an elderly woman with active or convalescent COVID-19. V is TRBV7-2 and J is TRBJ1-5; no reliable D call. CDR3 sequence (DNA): TGTGCCAGCAGCTTAGACTGGACTAACAATCAGCCCCAGCATTTT. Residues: CASSLDWTNNQPQHF.